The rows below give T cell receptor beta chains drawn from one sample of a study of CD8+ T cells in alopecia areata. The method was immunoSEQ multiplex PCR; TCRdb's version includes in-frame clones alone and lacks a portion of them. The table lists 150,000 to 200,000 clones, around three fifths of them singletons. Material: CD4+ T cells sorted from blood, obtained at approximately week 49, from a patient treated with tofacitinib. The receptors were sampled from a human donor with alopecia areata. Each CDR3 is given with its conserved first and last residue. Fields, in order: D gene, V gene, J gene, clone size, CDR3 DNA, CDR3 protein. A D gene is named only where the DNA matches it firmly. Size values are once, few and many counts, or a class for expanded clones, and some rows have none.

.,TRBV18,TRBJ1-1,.,TGTGCCAGCTCACCAGGCAGGGGGAACACTGAAGCTTTCTTT,CASSPGRGNTEAFF
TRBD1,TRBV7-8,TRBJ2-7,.,TGTGCCAGCAGCTTAGAGGGACAGGGGGCATACGAGCAGTACTTC,CASSLEGQGAYEQYF
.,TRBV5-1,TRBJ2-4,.,TGCGCCAGCAGCCCCCTCGGGGGGCTAGCCAAAAACATTCAGTACTTC,CASSPLGGLAKNIQYF
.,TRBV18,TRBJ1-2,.,TGTGCCAGCTCACCCAAACAGGGCGGCTACACCTTC,CASSPKQGGYTF
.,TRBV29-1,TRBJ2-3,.,TGCAGCGTTGCCCCGAGCGGAAGCACAGATACGCAGTATTTT,CSVAPSGSTDTQYF
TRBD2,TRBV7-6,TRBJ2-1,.,TGTGCCAGCAGCGGGACTAGCCGTACCTACAATGAGCAGTTCTTC,CASSGTSRTYNEQFF
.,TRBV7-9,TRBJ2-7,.,TGTGCCAGCAGCTTAGGACAACGTGGCGAGCAGTACTTC,CASSLGQRGEQYF
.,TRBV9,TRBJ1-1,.,TGTGCCAGCAGCTTTGTCGATAACACTGAAGCTTTCTTT,CASSFVDNTEAFF
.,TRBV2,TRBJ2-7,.,TGTGCCAGCAGTGAAACGAACGTCGAGCAGTACTTC,CASSETNVEQYF
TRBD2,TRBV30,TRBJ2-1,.,TGTGCCTGGAGTGGGAGGACTAGCGGGGCCCCATACAATGAGCAGTTCTTC,CAWSGRTSGAPYNEQFF
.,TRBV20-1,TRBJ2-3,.,TGCAGTGCTAGGGCGGGAGATACGCAGTATTTT,CSARAGDTQYF
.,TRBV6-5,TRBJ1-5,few,TGTGCCAGCAGTAGGACATATGGCAATCAGCCCCAGCATTTT,CASSRTYGNQPQHF
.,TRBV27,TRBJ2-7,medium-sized,TGTGCCAGCAGTCCGAAAAAAATTGGCGAGCAGTACTTC,CASSPKKIGEQYF
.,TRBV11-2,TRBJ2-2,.,TGTGCCAGCAGCTACCAGGGTGCCGGGGAGCTGTTTTTT,CASSYQGAGELFF
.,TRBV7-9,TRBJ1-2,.,TGTGCCAGCGACCCCCAGGAGCGGAACTATGGCTACACCTTC,CASDPQERNYGYTF
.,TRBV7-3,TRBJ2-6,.,TGTGCCAGCAGCTTAACCAGGGAGGCTGGGGCCAACGTCCTGACTTTC,CASSLTREAGANVLTF
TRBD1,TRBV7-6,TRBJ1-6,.,TGTGCCAGCAGCTTATTAGAGGGGACAGGGAATTCACCCCTCCACTTT,CASSLLEGTGNSPLHF
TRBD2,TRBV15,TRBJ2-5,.,TGTGCCACCAGCAGGGGTCCGATAGGTAGCGGGGAAGAGACCCAGTACTTC,CATSRGPIGSGEETQYF
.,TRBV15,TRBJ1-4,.,TGTGCCAGCTCGGCGGAGTTGGCTAATGAAAAACTGTTTTTT,CASSAELANEKLFF
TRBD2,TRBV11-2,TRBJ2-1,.,TGTGCCAGCAGCATTAGCGGGGGACTCTACAATGAGCAGTTCTTC,CASSISGGLYNEQFF
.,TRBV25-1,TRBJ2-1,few,TGTGCCAGCGGGGGGCAGATTTACAATGAGCAGTTCTTC,CASGGQIYNEQFF
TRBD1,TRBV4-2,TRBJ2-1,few,TGTGCCAGCAGCCAAGTCGGGACAGGGGGCAATGAGCAGTTCTTC,CASSQVGTGGNEQFF
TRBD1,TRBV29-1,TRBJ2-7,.,TGCAGCGTGGCAGTCACAGGGGGATACGAGCAGTACTTC,CSVAVTGGYEQYF
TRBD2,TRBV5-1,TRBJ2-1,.,TGCGCCAGCAGCCGGGGGGCTAGCGGGGAAAATGAGCAGTTCTTC,CASSRGASGENEQFF
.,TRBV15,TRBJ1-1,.,TGTGCCACCAGGAGGGGTCAGGGTTCCATGAACACTGAAGCTTTCTTT,CATRRGQGSMNTEAFF
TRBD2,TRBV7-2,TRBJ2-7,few,TGTGCCAGCAGCTTATTCAGCGGGGGGGCCTACGAGCAGTACTTC,CASSLFSGGAYEQYF
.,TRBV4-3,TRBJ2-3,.,TGCGCCAGCAGCCAAGCCTCTGGCGGGCCCACAGATACGCAGTATTTT,CASSQASGGPTDTQYF
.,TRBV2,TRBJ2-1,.,TGTGCCAGCAGGGCGATAGACAGGTCGTACAATGAGCAGTTCTTC,CASRAIDRSYNEQFF
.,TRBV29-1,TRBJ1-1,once,TGCAGCGTTCGCGATACTGAAGCTTTCTTT,CSVRDTEAFF
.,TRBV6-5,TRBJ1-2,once,TGTGCCAGCAGTTACTCGATGCGCAGGGGTTCGGATGGCTACACCTTC,CASSYSMRRGSDGYTF
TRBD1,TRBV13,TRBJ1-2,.,TGTGCCAGCAGCGAGGGACAGGGAGTTTGGTATGGCTACACCTTC,CASSEGQGVWYGYTF
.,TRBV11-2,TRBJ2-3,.,TGTGCCAGCAGCCCAACCACCGGGACCGTGGAGTATTTT,CASSPTTGTVEYF
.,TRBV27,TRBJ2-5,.,TGTGCCAGCAGTTTTCAAGGTTCCGGGTTTCAAGAGACCCAGTACTTC,CASSFQGSGFQETQYF
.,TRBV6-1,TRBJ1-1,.,TGTGCCAGCAGTGAACTAGACAGGACTGGTGAAGCTTTCTTT,CASSELDRTGEAFF
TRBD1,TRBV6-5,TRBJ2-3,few,TGTGCCAGCAGTCCTGGGACAGCAACAGATACGCAGTATTTT,CASSPGTATDTQYF
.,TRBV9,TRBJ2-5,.,TGTGCCAGCAGCGCCGATCCCAAGGGGGGGACCCAGTACTTC,CASSADPKGGTQYF
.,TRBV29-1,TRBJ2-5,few,TGCAGCGTTGACCTTGGAAACCTTCAGGAGACCCAGTACTTC,CSVDLGNLQETQYF
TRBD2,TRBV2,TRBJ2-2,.,TGTGCCAGCACCAGCGGGACTAGCGGGGGAATGAGCACCGGGGAGCTGTTTTTT,CASTSGTSGGMSTGELFF
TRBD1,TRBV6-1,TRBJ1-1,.,TGTGCCAGCAGCCGAGCCGGGACAGAAAACACTGAAGCTTTCTTT,CASSRAGTENTEAFF
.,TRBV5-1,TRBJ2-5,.,TGCGCCAGCAGCTTACAGGCCCGAGAGACCCAGTACTTC,CASSLQARETQYF
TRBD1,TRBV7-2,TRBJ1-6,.,TGTGCCAGCAGCTTAGAGCAGGGGGCTAATTCACCCCTCCACTTT,CASSLEQGANSPLHF
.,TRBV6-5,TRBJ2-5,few,TGTGCCAGCAGACGAGGGGGGCGCCGAGACGAGACCCAGTACTTC,CASRRGGRRDETQYF